This TCR beta chain derives from a study of T cell clonotyping in hematopoietic cell transplantation. About this clone: Its antigen is not identified.

Measured with immunoSEQ multiplex PCR; TCRdb has only the in-frame clones, and not every one. The repertoire holds about 43,000 clones, with around 95% as singletons. Between the trimmed V and J ends, which lost 3 bases and 5 bases, there was a span of 15 bases. The CDR3 loop spans 15 amino acids. Germline assignment: CDR1 SGHTA and CDR2 FQGTGA. Study-level points and caveats: Without cell sorting, CD4 versus CD8 contributions remain unresolved. Graft donor and pretransplant recipient Inverse Simpson Index values predicted broader posttransplant TCR diversity. Pathologically expanded recipient clonotypes increased progressively from day 30 to day 180 as diversity fell. Few recipient clonotypes overlapped donors; over 95% were de novo at given depth.

The TCR comes from a man aged 25 to 40 in good health. Some clones in this sample may be carry-over from other donors' samples. V usage is TRBV7-3 and J usage is TRBJ2-3, with D possibly being TRBD2 (7 bases). The sample taken for sequencing was peripheral blood mononuclear cells. CDR3 nucleotide sequence: TGTGCCAGCAGCTTTATAGGGGGGGCTGGAGATACGCAGTATTTT. It specifies CASSFIGGAGDTQYF.